This T cell receptor beta chain was recovered during a study of tumor-infiltrating lymphocytes in oesophageal squamous cell carcinoma. TCRdb re-called the PCR reads through MiXCR, storing one row per CDR3 protein. The top ten hold approximately 19% of the sample, which has several thousand distinct CDR3 sequences, 11% to 15% seen once. This clonotype was observed at least ten times. V was trimmed by 3 bases and J by 18 bases, leaving 3 bases between them. Looked up from germline, CDR1 is SEHNR and CDR2 is FQNEAQ (reference sequence). This CDR3 region has 8 residues. The receptor comes from a male donor with esophageal squamous cell carcinoma. The chain employs TRBV7-9 and TRBJ2-6; unclear D gene. Material for sequencing was esophageal tumor tissue. CDR3 coding DNA: TGTGCCAGCAGCTTTGGGACTTTC. This codes for CASSFGTF.